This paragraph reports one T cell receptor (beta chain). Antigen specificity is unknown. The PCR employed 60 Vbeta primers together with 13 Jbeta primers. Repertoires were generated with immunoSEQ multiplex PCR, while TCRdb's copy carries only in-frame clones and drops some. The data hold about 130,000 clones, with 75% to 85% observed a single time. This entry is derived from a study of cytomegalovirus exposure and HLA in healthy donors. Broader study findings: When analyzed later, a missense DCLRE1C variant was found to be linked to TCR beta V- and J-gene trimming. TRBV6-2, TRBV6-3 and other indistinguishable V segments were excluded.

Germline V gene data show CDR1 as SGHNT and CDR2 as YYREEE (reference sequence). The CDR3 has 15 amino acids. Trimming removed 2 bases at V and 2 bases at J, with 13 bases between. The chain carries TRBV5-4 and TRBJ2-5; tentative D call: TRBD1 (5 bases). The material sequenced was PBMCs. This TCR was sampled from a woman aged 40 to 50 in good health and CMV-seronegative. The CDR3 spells CASSLDDRLQETQYF. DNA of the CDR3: TGTGCCAGCAGCTTAGACGACAGATTACAAGAGACCCAGTACTTC.